This TCR beta chain comes out of a study of cytomegalovirus exposure and HLA in healthy donors. Study background: There were about 85 million unique TCRs (from HLA-typed donors) in an early data release.

While unrecorded immune exposures were likely, the donors were nominally healthy when sampled. This CDR3 is 17 amino acids long. CDR1 and CDR2 (germline): GTSNPN, SVGIG (reference sequence). V lost 0 bases to trimming and J lost 1 base, with 17 bases between them. The primer mix had 60 Vbeta and 13 Jbeta primers. Using immunoSEQ multiplex PCR, the repertoire was profiled, and TCRdb retains in-frame clones only, with some absent. There are 70,000 to 95,000 clones in the sample; roughly 77% occur only once, and about 15% lies in the top ten. The clonotype was recovered from a woman aged 40 to 49 in good health and CMV-seropositive. The specimen was PBMCs. The chain joins TRBV30 to TRBJ2-3, with D perhaps TRBD1 (5 bases). Here the CDR3 reads CAWSVRGGLKGTDTQYF. CDR3 DNA: TGTGCCTGGAGTGTAAGGGGCGGCCTCAAGGGCACAGATACGCAGTATTTT.